A single sample is the source of the 27 T cell receptor beta chains below, sequenced in a study of OX40 agonist ivuxolimab in advanced cancers. TCRdb keeps only in-frame clones here, not all; method: immunoSEQ multiplex PCR. The table has just under 65,000 clones, 80% to 90% seen once. The sequenced sample was CD4+ or CD8+ T cells sorted from blood, obtained in a trial of the OX40 agonist ivuxolimab. The receptors derive from an adult with an advanced solid tumor such as melanoma, head and neck, liver or kidney cancer.

The chain has TRBV7-8 and TRBJ2-5; maybe TRBD1 (5 bases). CDR3 length: 14 amino acids. Germline loops: CDR1 SGHVS, CDR2 FQNEAQ. The V gene lost 4 bases and the J gene lost 2 bases, with 11 bases spanning the gap. The CDR3 protein is CASSSRQGQETQYF. CDR3 nucleotide sequence: TGTGCCAGCAGCTCGCGGCAGGGACAAGAGACCCAGTACTTC.

This clone was seen a single time. The V and J genes are TRBV6-1 and TRBJ1-5; D gene ambiguous. V shed 1 base and J shed 4 bases, with 5 bases lying between them. The germline CDR1 and CDR2 sequences are MNHNS and SASEGT. The CDR3 length is 13 residues. CDR3 protein: CASSEVWNQPQHF. In DNA, the CDR3 is TGTGCCAGCAGTGAAGTATGGAATCAGCCCCAGCATTTT.

The chain carries TRBV11-3 and TRBJ2-2; D gene unclear. V was pared by 3 bases and J by 2 bases, with 1 base between. The CDR3 sequence is 12 residues long. In germline, CDR1 is SGHNT, CDR2 YENEEA. This CDR3 is CASSFNTGELFF. For the CDR3, the DNA is TGTGCCAGCAGCTTCAACACCGGGGAGCTGTTTTTT.

V and J are TRBV6-1 and TRBJ1-5; no reliable D call. Germline CDR1 and CDR2: MNHNS and SASEGT. Trimming cost V 5 bases and J 4 bases, with 15 bases left between them. This CDR3 has 15 amino acids. As DNA, the CDR3 is TGTGCCAGCAGTATGGACGAGGTGTCAAATCAGCCCCAGCATTTT. It yields the protein CASSMDEVSNQPQHF.

The chain links TRBV28 to TRBJ1-5; tentatively, D is TRBD1 (5 bases). Looked up from germline, CDR1 is MDHEN and CDR2 is SYDVKM. The length of the CDR3 is 12 residues. Trimming shortened V by 7 bases and J by 2 bases, and 6 bases separated the two germline ends. The CDR3 DNA reads as TGTGCCAGCATACAGGGCAATCAGCCCCAGCATTTT. Its translation: CASIQGNQPQHF.

This chain links TRBV10-3 with TRBJ2-1; 13 positions match TRBD2. CDR1 and CDR2 from the germline V gene are ENHRY and SYGVKD. This CDR3 comprises 17 residues. V lost 6 bases, J lost 3 bases, and 8 bases stayed unmatched. This CDR3 is CAIRKHGLAGVYNEQFF. The DNA of the CDR3 is TGTGCCATCAGGAAGCACGGACTAGCGGGAGTCTACAATGAGCAGTTCTTC.

The chain carries TRBV6-5 and TRBJ2-7; D not resolved. V was clipped by 5 bases and J by 7 bases, with 15 bases between them. Per germline, CDR1 MNHEY and CDR2 SVGAGI. The CDR3 spans 13 residues. CDR3 loop: CASSTIRFAEQYF. The CDR3 bases are TGTGCCAGCAGTACGATCAGGTTTGCGGAGCAGTACTTC.

This rearrangement joins TRBV19 to TRBJ2-1, with D perhaps matching TRBD1 (5 bases). Trimming stripped 7 bases from V and 5 bases from J, with 18 bases between. The CDR3 consists of 15 residues. In germline, CDR1 is LNHDA, CDR2 SQIVND (reference sequence). CDR3 loop: CASTPPGQGDNEQFF. CDR3 coding DNA: TGTGCCAGTACCCCCCCCGGGCAGGGTGACAATGAGCAGTTCTTC.

V is TRBV5-1 and J is TRBJ2-5, with D perhaps being TRBD1 or TRBD2 (6 bases each). CDR1 is SGHRS and CDR2 is YFSETQ in the germline V gene. V lost 4 bases, J lost 5 bases, and 15 bases lay in between. CDR3 size: 14 residues. CDR3 coding DNA: TGCGCCAGCAGCCCCGGGGGCGTCGGGGAGACCCAGTACTTC. Translating gives CASSPGGVGETQYF. Using reference TRBV5-1 and TRBJ2-5 for the parts outside the CDR3, the full variable domain is KAGVTQTPRYLIKTRGQQVTLSCSPISGHRSVSWYQQTPGQGLQFLFEYFSETQRNKGNFPGRFSGRQFSNSRSEMNVSTLELGDSALYLCASSPGGVGETQYFGPGTRLLVL.

The chain carries TRBV5-1 and TRBJ2-2; 9 positions match TRBD2. J gave up 4 bases and V 0 bases, and 4 bases lay outside the gene matches. The CDR3 runs 16 residues. From germline, CDR1 is SGHRS and CDR2 YFSETQ. The CDR3 DNA reads as TGCGCCAGCAGCTTGGATGGCGGGAGGGCCACCGGGGAGCTGTTTTTT. Translation gives CASSLDGGRATGELFF.

This chain links TRBV7-9 with TRBJ2-5, with D unresolved. V lost 5 bases, J lost 5 bases, and 12 bases lay in between. The CDR3 has 13 amino acids. Per the germline V gene, CDR1 is SEHNR and CDR2 is FQNEAQ (reference sequence). The CDR3 coding sequence is TGTGCCAGCAGCACGCTCGGCGGCGAGACCCAGTACTTC. It specifies CASSTLGGETQYF.

V is TRBV5-1 and J is TRBJ1-3; the match to TRBD1 covers 7 bases. Germline loops: CDR1 SGHRS, CDR2 YFSETQ. J gave up 5 bases and V 2 bases, and 4 bases lay outside the gene matches. This CDR3 comprises 14 residues. CDR3 sequence reads: CASSFGTERNTIYF. CDR3 bases: TGCGCCAGCAGCTTCGGGACAGAAAGAAACACCATATATTTT.

This clone was seen once. The J gene is TRBJ2-7, the V gene TRBV6-5; D possibly corresponds to TRBD2 (6 bases). Germline V CDR1 and CDR2: MNHEY, SVGAGI. The V end lost 10 bases, the J end lost 0 bases, and 13 bases lay between the germline ends. The CDR3 totals 13 residues. CDR3 region: CATGAGSSYEQYF. CDR3 coding DNA: TGTGCCACCGGGGCGGGGAGCTCCTACGAGCAGTACTTC.

This chain connects TRBV28 to TRBJ1-6; 7 nucleotides match TRBD1. CDR1 is MDHEN and CDR2 is SYDVKM in the germline V gene. J lost 5 bases, V lost 6 bases, and 7 bases had no gene match. The CDR3 runs to 15 residues. CDR3 region: CASRRDRANNSPLHF. CDR3 coding DNA: TGTGCCAGCAGGCGCGACAGGGCGAATAATTCACCCCTCCACTTT.

V is TRBV18 and J is TRBJ2-7; the D gene is possibly TRBD2 (6 bases). V lost 6 bases, J lost 6 bases, and 15 bases lay in between. The V gene's germline CDR1 is KGHSH and CDR2 LQKENI. The CDR3 has 13 amino acids. CDR3 in amino acids: CASSGGRGGEQYF. CDR3 nucleotide sequence: TGTGCCAGCTCGGGGGGACGGGGTGGCGAGCAGTACTTC.

The rearrangement joins TRBV11-1 to TRBJ2-2, with 9 positions matching TRBD1. Trimming cost V 5 bases and J 4 bases; bases outside gene matches: 17. Germline V gene data show CDR1 as SGHAT and CDR2 as FQDESV (reference sequence). The CDR3 consists of 19 residues. This CDR3 is CASSRTLTGQGKSTGELFF. CDR3 DNA: TGTGCCAGCAGCCGCACGCTAACGGGACAGGGAAAATCCACCGGGGAGCTGTTTTTT.

The rearrangement uses TRBV11-3 and TRBJ1-1, with D perhaps TRBD1 (5 bases). Germline-derived CDR1 and CDR2 are SGHNT and YENEEA. The CDR3 covers 13 residues. Between the trimmed V and J ends, which lost 4 bases and 4 bases, there was a span of 10 bases. The CDR3 sequence: CASSSLGGTEAFF. In DNA form, the CDR3 reads TGTGCCAGCAGCTCATTGGGGGGCACTGAAGCTTTCTTT.

The V gene is TRBV5-1, the J gene TRBJ2-1; D gene uncertain. V gave up 0 bases and J gave up 0 bases, with 7 bases separating them. The length of the CDR3 is 15 residues. Germline V gene lookup returns CDR1 SGHRS and CDR2 YFSETQ. The CDR3 spells CASSLGVSSYNEQFF. CDR3 DNA: TGCGCCAGCAGCTTGGGGGTAAGCTCCTACAATGAGCAGTTCTTC.

The chain employs TRBV6-6 and TRBJ2-5; the match to TRBD1 covers 9 bases. CDR1 and CDR2 from the germline V gene are MNHNY and SVGAGI (reference sequence). V was pared by 4 bases and J by 8 bases, with 5 bases of the junction left unmatched. The CDR3 has 13 amino acids. The CDR3 region is CASSSGTGRTQYF. The CDR3 bases are TGTGCCAGCAGTTCCGGGACAGGGCGAACCCAGTACTTC.

The CDR3 sequence is CASSFYLANTGELFF. The CDR3 DNA sequence: TGCGCCAGCAGCTTTTATCTAGCGAACACCGGGGAGCTGTTTTTT. The chain is built from TRBV5-1 and TRBJ2-2, with unresolved D. CDR3 length equals 15 residues. V lost 2 bases, J lost 0 bases, and 8 bases lay in between. Germline V gives CDR1 SGHRS, CDR2 YFSETQ.

The J gene is TRBJ2-5, the V gene TRBV13; D is possibly TRBD1 or TRBD2 (6 bases each). The DNA end is more similar to TRBJ2-7, so the J call may be wrong. This CDR3 is 17 amino acids long. Germline V gene lookup returns CDR1 PRHDT and CDR2 FYEKMQ (reference sequence). Here the CDR3 reads CASSHKQLGGWSYEQYF. The CDR3 bases are TGTGCCAGCAGCCATAAACAACTAGGGGGGTGGTCTTACGAGCAGTACTTC.

This clone was picked up one time. The genes are TRBV6-5 and TRBJ1-2; D is undetermined. The V and J ends lost 0 bases and 2 bases respectively, with 10 bases between them. The CDR3 has 15 amino acids. The germline V gene encodes CDR1 MNHEY and CDR2 SVGAGI. The CDR3 nucleotides read TGTGCCAGCAGTTACTCCCTACTTAGAAACTATGGCTACACCTTC. The encoded protein is CASSYSLLRNYGYTF.

The V call is TRBV7-2, the J call TRBJ1-1; the D gene is possibly TRBD1 (5 bases). CDR1 is SGHTA, CDR2 FQGNSA, per germline. The CDR3 has 14 residues. Trimming stripped 6 bases from V and 7 bases from J, with 18 bases between. CDR3 DNA sequence: TGTGCCAGCAGTCCTCACGGGGGGACGGTTGAAGCTTTCTTT. It specifies CASSPHGGTVEAFF.

The genes are TRBV19 and TRBJ1-1; TRBD1 matches 8 bases. Losses at the gene ends were 7 bases for V and 4 bases for J; bases not matched to a gene: 11. The CDR3 consists of 15 residues. Germline V gene lookup returns CDR1 LNHDA and CDR2 SQIVND (reference sequence). CDR3: CASNTNQGAVTEAFF. DNA of the CDR3: TGTGCCAGTAACACGAACCAGGGGGCAGTCACTGAAGCTTTCTTT. Filled out from reference TRBV19 and TRBJ1-1, the complete variable domain reads DGGITQSPKYLFRKEGQNVTLSCEQNLNHDAMYWYRQDPGQGLRLIYYSQIVNDFQKGDIAEGYSVSREKKESFPLTVTSAQKNPTAFYLCASNTNQGAVTEAFFGQGTRLTVV.

V gene TRBV5-1 combines with J gene TRBJ2-5; tentatively, D is TRBD1 (6 bases). Germline values: CDR1 SGHRS, CDR2 YFSETQ. Deletions cut 1 base from V and 3 bases from J, with 10 bases between. The CDR3 is 14 residues long. CDR3 in DNA: TGCGCCAGCAGCTTGCAGGGGAATGAAGAGACCCAGTACTTC. As protein: CASSLQGNEETQYF.

V usage is TRBV5-6 and J usage is TRBJ1-5; perhaps TRBD1 as D (6 bases). In germline, CDR1 is SGHDT, CDR2 YYEEEE. This CDR3 contains 15 residues. Trimming removed 2 bases at V and 3 bases at J, with 12 bases between. In nucleotides, the CDR3 is TGTGCCAGCAGCTTCTCAGGGGTTACCAATCAGCCCCAGCATTTT. This sequence encodes CASSFSGVTNQPQHF.

The V call is TRBV10-3, the J call TRBJ2-1; the D call may be TRBD1 or TRBD2 (7 bases each). The CDR3 is made up of 15 amino acids. V lost 11 bases to trimming and J lost 5 bases, with 22 bases between them. From germline, CDR1 is ENHRY and CDR2 SYGVKD. DNA for the CDR3: TGTGCCGACCACCCCCAGGGGGGGCCCAACAATGAGCAGTTCTTC. Its translation is CADHPQGGPNNEQFF.